This TCR beta chain was documented in a study of T cells in Graves' hyperthyroidism and ophthalmopathy. The TCR beta CDR3 regions underwent amplification using RNA transcripts as the source. RT-PCR in the first round (using the HTBI primer set) targeted the TCR CDR3. TCRdb analysed the multiplex PCR reads with MiXCR anew, one entry per CDR3 protein. The profile shows under 650,000 distinct CDR3 sequences, about 17% of them singletons. With V trimmed by 4 bases and J by 2 bases, 5 bases remained unmatched. The germline V gene encodes CDR1 GTSNPN and CDR2 SVGIG (reference sequence). The CDR3 is 14 residues long. Stable disease denoted Graves' hyperthyroidism without ophthalmopathy progression within 18 months. Investigators excluded patients with uncontrolled infection, other autoimmune disease, pregnancy or lactation.

The sequence was obtained from a woman in her twenties or thirties with Graves' hyperthyroidism. The sample consisted of blood. V is TRBV30 and J is TRBJ2-1, with 7 positions matching TRBD2. This CDR3 is CAWNEGRAYNEQFF. For the CDR3, the DNA is TGTGCCTGGAATGAGGGGAGGGCCTACAATGAGCAGTTCTTC.